The 10 T cell receptor beta chains listed next were all sequenced from one sample in a study of cytomegalovirus exposure and HLA in healthy donors. The PCR was carried out with 60 Vbeta primers and 13 Jbeta primers. Some clones are missing from TCRdb's copy, which holds only in-frame ones; the method was immunoSEQ multiplex PCR. Here the sample spans 110,000 or so clones, about two thirds being singletons. The sample was PBMCs. Receptors originate from a woman in her 70s in good health and CMV-seropositive.

This clone was detected only a few times. This chain connects TRBV5-4 to TRBJ2-5; TRBD1 matches 10 bases. This CDR3 spans 14 amino acids. With 2 bases clipped from V and 3 bases from J, the junction kept 1 base outside the gene matches. The germline V gene has CDR1 SGHNT and CDR2 YYREEE (reference sequence). CDR3 loop: CASSFGTGEETQYF. The CDR3 DNA sequence: TGTGCCAGCAGCTTCGGGACAGGGGAAGAGACCCAGTACTTC.

V is TRBV5-4 and J is TRBJ2-1; D might be TRBD1 (5 bases). This CDR3 comprises 16 residues. V was shortened by 0 bases and J by 4 bases, with 14 bases between the two germline ends. Germline CDR1 is SGHNT and CDR2 is YYREEE (reference sequence). CDR3 DNA sequence: TGTGCCAGCAGCTTGGACCCCCAGGGTGGTTACAATGAGCAGTTCTTC. Its protein product is CASSLDPQGGYNEQFF.

This clone was detected only a few times. The V and J genes are TRBV5-6 and TRBJ2-1, with 11 bases that match TRBD2. The CDR3 has 16 amino acids. The V gene's germline CDR1 is SGHDT and CDR2 YYEEEE. With 4 bases clipped from V and 7 bases from J, the junction kept 10 bases outside the gene matches. This chain's CDR3 is CASSLSPSGGINEQFF. The CDR3 bases are TGTGCCAGCAGCCTGTCGCCTAGCGGGGGGATTAATGAGCAGTTCTTC.

This rearrangement joins TRBV5-6 to TRBJ2-2; maybe TRBD1 (5 bases). Trimming pared 1 base from V and 1 base from J, leaving 11 bases between. From germline, CDR1 is SGHDT and CDR2 YYEEEE. The CDR3 spans 16 residues. The CDR3 DNA reads as TGTGCCAGCAGCTTGAACGGCCAGGGGAACACCGGGGAGCTGTTTTTT. It encodes CASSLNGQGNTGELFF. Full variable domain (remainder filled in from reference TRBV5-6 and TRBJ2-2): DAGVTQSPTHLIKTRGQQVTLRCSPKSGHDTVSWYQQALGQGPQFIFQYYEEEERQRGNFPDRFSGHQFPNYSSELNVNALLLGDSALYLCASSLNGQGNTGELFFGEGSRLTVL.

Worth noting for this clone: The junction shows a germline mismatch at one end, possibly a read error. The V gene is TRBV6-5, the J gene TRBJ1-1; 7 bases map to TRBD1. The CDR3 totals 14 residues. Germline V lookup: CDR1 MNHEY, CDR2 SVGAGI. CDR3 bases: TGTGCCAGCAGCCTGGCAGGGGGACTTGTTGAAGCCTTCTTT. Translation gives CASSLAGGLVEAFF.

As for this clone: At one of its ends the junction is not consistent with the germline gene, which may arise from a read error. The rearrangement links TRBV7-8 to TRBJ2-3; 13 bases match TRBD2. The CDR3 covers 16 residues. The germline V gene has CDR1 SGHVS and CDR2 FQNEAQ. As DNA, the CDR3 is TGTGCCAGCAGCTTAACTAGCGGGGGGGCGGTAGGTACGCAGTGTTTT. This codes for CASSLTSGGAVGTQCF.

This clone has a handful of counts. V is TRBV5-6 and J is TRBJ1-5; 7 bases map to TRBD1. Germline trimming cut 0 bases from V and 7 bases from J; bases unmatched to any gene: 10. The length of the CDR3 is 16 residues. From germline, CDR1 is SGHDT and CDR2 YYEEEE. For the CDR3, the DNA is TGTGCCAGCAGCTTGGAGGGGGCAGGGGCCGGGCAGCCCCAGCATTTT. This encodes CASSLEGAGAGQPQHF.

V gene TRBV9 combines with J gene TRBJ1-1; TRBD1 matches at 9 bases. This CDR3 is 14 amino acids long. Germline loops: CDR1 SGDLS, CDR2 YYNGEE. Trimming at V came to 3 bases and at J to 1 base, leaving 1 base not matched to a gene. In DNA form, the CDR3 reads TGTGCCAGCAGCGAACAGGGGGCGAACACTGAAGCTTTCTTT. Protein product: CASSEQGANTEAFF.

V and J are TRBV7-9 and TRBJ1-5; 11 nucleotides align to TRBD1. Germline V CDR1 and CDR2: SEHNR, FQNEAQ (reference sequence). The CDR3 extends over 15 amino acids. V lost 5 bases to trimming and J lost 7 bases; unmatched junction nucleotides: 7. The CDR3 loop is CASSHADRGLQPQHF. The CDR3, as DNA: TGTGCCAGCAGCCACGCGGACAGGGGGCTGCAGCCCCAGCATTTT.

V is TRBV2 and J is TRBJ2-1; 12 bases are a match to TRBD2. J was trimmed by 7 bases and V by 4 bases; bases with no gene match: 5. This CDR3 spans 15 amino acids. The V gene's germline CDR1 is SNHLY and CDR2 FYNNEI. CDR3 residues: CASSAVTSGGNEQFF. The CDR3 nucleotides are TGTGCCAGCAGTGCTGTTACTAGCGGGGGGAATGAGCAGTTCTTC.